The sequence of this T cell receptor beta chain was determined in a study of metastatic and nonmetastatic thyroid tumors. Background on the study: Samples came from malignant and benign thyroid patients, and repertoires were compared across blood and tumor or nodule tissue. Study findings and constraints: Malignant thyroid tumors reportedly exceeded benign nodules significantly in TCR beta diversity, with the difference appearing in blood and tumor.

CDR3 length: 12 amino acids. Per the germline V gene, CDR1 is SGHAT and CDR2 is FQNNGV. The ends were cut back, 5 bases at V and 4 bases at J, with 9 bases in the middle. None of the patients had undergone any treatment ahead of thyroid surgery. Authors' analysis steps: CDR3 differences across clinicopathological groups were used to build a distant-metastasis classifier for papillary thyroid cancer. TCRdb re-called the PCR reads through MiXCR. The V and J calls were not made by the authors but by TCRdb's processing. The sample has approximately 4,000 clones, approximately 31% seen once. A remark on this clone: Its antigen is not identified.

Sequences were obtained from adjacent normal tissue. This TCR derives from a male donor with papillary thyroid cancer or a benign thyroid nodule (not recorded which). Some clones in this sample may be carry-over from other donors' samples. The chain couples TRBV11-2 to TRBJ2-7; no reliable D call. The CDR3 spells CASSPTVYEQYF. The CDR3 DNA sequence: TGTGCCAGCAGCCCCACGGTGTACGAGCAGTACTTC.